This record concerns one T cell receptor (beta chain) sequence. Antigen specificity is unknown. Clones were sequenced by immunoSEQ multiplex PCR, and TCRdb holds only the in-frame ones, with some missing. This sample has over 150,000 clones, with about nine tenths found just once. The sample is drawn from a study of T cell responses to AZD1222 COVID-19 vaccine. Overall study: Pooling was applied to second doses at about 4 or about 12 weeks.

Study-wide points: CD4 TCRs associated with vaccination spanned spike, dominating at 160-218 and 743-854.

CDR1 is SGHRS and CDR2 is YFSETQ in the germline V gene. V gave up 4 bases and J gave up 1 base; unmatched junction bases: 9. The CDR3 has 19 amino acids. The genes are TRBV5-1 and TRBJ2-3; 16 nucleotides align to TRBD2. This TCR derives from an adult in good health. This sample comprised peripheral blood, obtained on day 0 of AZD1222 vaccination. CDR3 nucleotides: TGCGCCAGCAGCAAGGGACTAGCGGGAGGGCCAGGGGGCACAGATACGCAGTATTTT. Amino acid sequence: CASSKGLAGGPGGTDTQYF.